The rows below give T cell receptor beta chains drawn from one sample of a study of cytomegalovirus exposure and HLA in healthy donors. Clones were read by immunoSEQ multiplex PCR, and TCRdb kept only the in-frame ones, dropping some. This table holds about 160,000 clones, around four fifths found once. The specimen was PBMCs. The origin of the receptors is a man between 25 and 39 years old in good health and CMV-seropositive. Both conserved end residues are part of each CDR3. A D gene is named only where the DNA matches it firmly. The size of a clone is reported for some rows only, either as once, few or many, or as a class for expanded clones.

clone_size d_call j_call v_call cdr3_aa cdr3_nt
NA NA TRBJ1-4 TRBV5-4 CASSLGQNNEKLFF TGTGCCAGCAGCTTGGGACAAAATAATGAAAAACTGTTTTTT
NA TRBD1 TRBJ2-3 TRBV11-2 CASSQTGSMYF TGTGCCAGCAGCCAGACAGGGAGTATGTATTTT
once TRBD2 TRBJ2-3 TRBV7-9 CASSPLAGGTDTQYF TGTGCCAGCAGCCCTCTAGCGGGGGGGACAGATACGCAGTATTTT
NA NA TRBJ2-5 TRBV10-3 CAISPGVQETQYF TGTGCCATCAGTCCCGGGGTCCAAGAGACCCAGTACTTC
NA TRBD2 TRBJ2-2 TRBV7-3 CASSPISGVAGELFF TGTGCCAGCAGCCCTATTAGCGGGGTAGCCGGGGAGCTGTTTTTT
NA TRBD1 TRBJ1-5 TRBV2 CASGRAGGADNQPQHF TGTGCCAGCGGGCGTGCAGGGGGCGCGGACAATCAGCCCCAGCATTTT
NA TRBD1 TRBJ2-5 TRBV7-2 CASSLSRGLGETQYF TGTGCCAGCAGCTTATCCAGGGGGCTGGGGGAGACCCAGTACTTC
NA NA TRBJ1-2 TRBV5-1 CASSFVPGSSYGYTF TGCGCCAGCAGCTTCGTTCCGGGATCATCCTATGGCTACACCTTC
few NA TRBJ2-7 TRBV19 CASSINGNIADEQYF TGTGCCAGTAGTATTAACGGGAATATCGCGGACGAGCAGTACTTC
NA TRBD1 TRBJ2-7 TRBV11-2 CASSSGQGYYEQYF TGTGCCAGCAGCAGCGGACAGGGATACTACGAGCAGTACTTC
NA NA TRBJ2-3 TRBV18 CASSPGTSTDTQYF TGTGCCAGCTCACCGGGGACTAGCACAGATACGCAGTATTTT